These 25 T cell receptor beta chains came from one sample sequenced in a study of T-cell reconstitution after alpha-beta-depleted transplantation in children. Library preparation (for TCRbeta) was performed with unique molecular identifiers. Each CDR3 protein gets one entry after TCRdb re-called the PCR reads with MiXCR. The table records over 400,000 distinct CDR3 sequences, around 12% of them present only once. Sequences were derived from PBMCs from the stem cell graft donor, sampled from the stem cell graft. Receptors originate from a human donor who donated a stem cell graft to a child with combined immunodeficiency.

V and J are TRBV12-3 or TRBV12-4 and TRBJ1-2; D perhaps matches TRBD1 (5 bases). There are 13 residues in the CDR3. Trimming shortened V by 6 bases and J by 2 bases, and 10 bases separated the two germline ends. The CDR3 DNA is TGTGCCAGCAGGCAGGACAAGAACTATGGCTACACCTTC. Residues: CASRQDKNYGYTF.

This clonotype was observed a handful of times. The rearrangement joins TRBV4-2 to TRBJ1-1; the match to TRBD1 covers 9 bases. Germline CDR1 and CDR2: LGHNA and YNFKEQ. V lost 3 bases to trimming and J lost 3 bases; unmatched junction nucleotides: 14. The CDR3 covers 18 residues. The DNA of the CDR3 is TGTGCCAGCAGCCAGGTGGAGGGACAGGGAGATTGGGACACTGAAGCTTTCTTT. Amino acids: CASSQVEGQGDWDTEAFF.

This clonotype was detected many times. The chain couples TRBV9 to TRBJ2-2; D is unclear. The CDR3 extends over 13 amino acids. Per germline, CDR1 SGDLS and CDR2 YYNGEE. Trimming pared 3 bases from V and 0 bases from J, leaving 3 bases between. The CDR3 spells CASSETNTGELFF. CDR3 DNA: TGTGCCAGCAGCGAAACGAACACCGGGGAGCTGTTTTTT.

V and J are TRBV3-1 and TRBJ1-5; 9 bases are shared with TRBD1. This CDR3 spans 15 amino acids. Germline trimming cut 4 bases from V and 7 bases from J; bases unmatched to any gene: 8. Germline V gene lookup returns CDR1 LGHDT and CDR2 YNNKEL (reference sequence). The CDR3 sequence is CASSLSPTGGQPQHF. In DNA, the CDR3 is TGTGCCAGCAGCCTTAGCCCGACAGGGGGGCAGCCCCAGCATTTT.

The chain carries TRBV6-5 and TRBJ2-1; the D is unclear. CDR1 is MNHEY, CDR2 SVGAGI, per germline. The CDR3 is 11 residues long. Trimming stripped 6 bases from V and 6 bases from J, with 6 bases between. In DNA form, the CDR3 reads TGTGCCAGCAGCCGACTCAATGAGCAGTTCTTC. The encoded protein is CASSRLNEQFF.

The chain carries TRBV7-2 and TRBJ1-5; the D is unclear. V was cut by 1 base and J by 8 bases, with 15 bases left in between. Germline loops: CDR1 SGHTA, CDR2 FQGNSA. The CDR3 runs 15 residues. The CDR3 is CASSLGTGLGKPQHF. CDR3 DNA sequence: TGTGCCAGCAGCTTAGGGACCGGCCTTGGAAAGCCCCAGCATTTT. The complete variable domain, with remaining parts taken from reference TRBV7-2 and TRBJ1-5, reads GAGVSQSPSNKVTEKGKDVELRCDPISGHTALYWYRQSLGQGLEFLIYFQGNSAPDKSGLPSDRFSAERTGGSVSTLTIQRTQQEDSAVYLCASSLGTGLGKPQHFGDGTRLSIL.

As DNA, the CDR3 is TGTGCCAGCAACCCTAGGGAGATGGCTAACTATGGCTACACCTTC. This encodes CASNPREMANYGYTF. The genes are TRBV6-1 and TRBJ1-2; D remains unclear. V lost 7 bases and J 0 bases, leaving 15 bases between the germline ends. Germline CDR1 MNHNS, CDR2 SASEGT. This CDR3 has 15 residues.

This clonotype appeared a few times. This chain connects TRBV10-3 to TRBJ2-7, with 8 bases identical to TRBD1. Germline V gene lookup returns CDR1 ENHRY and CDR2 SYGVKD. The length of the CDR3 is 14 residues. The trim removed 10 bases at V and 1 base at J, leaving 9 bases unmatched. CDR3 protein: CATKGRTGSYEQYF. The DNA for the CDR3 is TGTGCCACCAAAGGCAGGACAGGGTCCTACGAGCAGTACTTC.

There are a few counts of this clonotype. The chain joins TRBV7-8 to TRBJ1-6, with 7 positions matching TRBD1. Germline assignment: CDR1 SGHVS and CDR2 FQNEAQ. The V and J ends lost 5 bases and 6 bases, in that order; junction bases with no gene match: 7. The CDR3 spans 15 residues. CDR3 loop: CASSPDTGVNSPLHF. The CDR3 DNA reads TGTGCCAGCAGCCCCGACACAGGGGTTAATTCACCCCTCCACTTT.

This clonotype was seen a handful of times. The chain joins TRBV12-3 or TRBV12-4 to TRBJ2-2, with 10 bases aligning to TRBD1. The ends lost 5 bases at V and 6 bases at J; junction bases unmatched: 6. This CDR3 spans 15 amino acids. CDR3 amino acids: CASSPGTGVAGELFF. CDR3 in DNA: TGTGCCAGCAGTCCTGGGACAGGGGTGGCCGGGGAGCTGTTTTTT.

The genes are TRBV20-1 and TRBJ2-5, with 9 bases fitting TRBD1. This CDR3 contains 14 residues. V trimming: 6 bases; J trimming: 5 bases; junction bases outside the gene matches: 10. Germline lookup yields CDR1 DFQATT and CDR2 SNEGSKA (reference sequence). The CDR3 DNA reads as TGCAGTGCCAGAACGGGACAGGGATCGGAGACCCAGTACTTC. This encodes CSARTGQGSETQYF.

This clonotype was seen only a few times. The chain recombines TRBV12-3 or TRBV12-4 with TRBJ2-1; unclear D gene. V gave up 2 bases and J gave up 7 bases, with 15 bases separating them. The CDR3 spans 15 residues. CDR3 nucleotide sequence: TGTGCCAGCAGTTTACGCCGGGCGAACATTAATGAGCAGTTCTTC. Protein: CASSLRRANINEQFF.

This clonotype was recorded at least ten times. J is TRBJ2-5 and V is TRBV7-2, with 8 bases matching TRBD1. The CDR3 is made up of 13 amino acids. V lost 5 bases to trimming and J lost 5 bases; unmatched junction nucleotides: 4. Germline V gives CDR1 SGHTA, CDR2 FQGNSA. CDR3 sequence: CASSPRDRETQYF. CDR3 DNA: TGTGCCAGCAGCCCTAGGGACAGGGAGACCCAGTACTTC.

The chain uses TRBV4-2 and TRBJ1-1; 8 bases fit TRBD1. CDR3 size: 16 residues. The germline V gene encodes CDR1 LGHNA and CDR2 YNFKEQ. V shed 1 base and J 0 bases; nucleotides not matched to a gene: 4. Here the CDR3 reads CASSQGQGALNTEAFF. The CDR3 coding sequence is TGTGCCAGCAGCCAAGGGCAGGGGGCTTTGAACACTGAAGCTTTCTTT.

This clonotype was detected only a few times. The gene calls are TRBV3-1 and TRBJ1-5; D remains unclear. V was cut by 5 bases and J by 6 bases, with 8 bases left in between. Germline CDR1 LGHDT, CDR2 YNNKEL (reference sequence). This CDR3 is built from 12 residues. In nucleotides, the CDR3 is TGTGCCAGCAGCTCCCAAGGTCAGCCCCAGCATTTT. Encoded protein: CASSSQGQPQHF.

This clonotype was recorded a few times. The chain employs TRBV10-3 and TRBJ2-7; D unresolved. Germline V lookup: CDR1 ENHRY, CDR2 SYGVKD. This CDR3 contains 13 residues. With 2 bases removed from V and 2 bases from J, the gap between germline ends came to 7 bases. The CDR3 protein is CAISENEAYEQYF. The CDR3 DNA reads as TGTGCCATCAGTGAGAACGAGGCCTACGAGCAGTACTTC.

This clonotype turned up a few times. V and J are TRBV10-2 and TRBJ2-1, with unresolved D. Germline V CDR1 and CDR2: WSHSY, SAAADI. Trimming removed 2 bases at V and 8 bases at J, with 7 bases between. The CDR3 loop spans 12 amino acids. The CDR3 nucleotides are TGCGCCAGCAGTGAGGTCCCCTATGAGCAGTTCTTC. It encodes CASSEVPYEQFF.

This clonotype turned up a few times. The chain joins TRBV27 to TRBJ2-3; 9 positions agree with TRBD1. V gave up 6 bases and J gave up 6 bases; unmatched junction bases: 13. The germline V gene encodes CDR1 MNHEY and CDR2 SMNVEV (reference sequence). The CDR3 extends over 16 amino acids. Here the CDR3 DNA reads TGTGCCAGCAGGCCAGACAGGGGGGCAAAGTGGGATACGCAGTATTTT. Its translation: CASRPDRGAKWDTQYF.

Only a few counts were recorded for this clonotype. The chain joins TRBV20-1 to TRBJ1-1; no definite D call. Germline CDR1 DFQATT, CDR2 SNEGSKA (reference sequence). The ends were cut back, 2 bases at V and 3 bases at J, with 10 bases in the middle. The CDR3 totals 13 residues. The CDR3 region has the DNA TGCAGTGCTAGATGGGGATGGGACACTGAAGCTTTCTTT. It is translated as CSARWGWDTEAFF.

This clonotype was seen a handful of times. CDR3 in amino acids: CASSWGGWGETQYF. Written as DNA, the CDR3 is TGTGCCAGCAGTTGGGGGGGTTGGGGAGAGACCCAGTACTTC. The gene calls are TRBV6-5 and TRBJ2-5; TRBD2 aligns across 7 bases. CDR1 is MNHEY, CDR2 SVGAGI, per germline. V was pared by 4 bases and J by 4 bases, with 6 bases of the junction left unmatched. This CDR3 is 14 amino acids long.

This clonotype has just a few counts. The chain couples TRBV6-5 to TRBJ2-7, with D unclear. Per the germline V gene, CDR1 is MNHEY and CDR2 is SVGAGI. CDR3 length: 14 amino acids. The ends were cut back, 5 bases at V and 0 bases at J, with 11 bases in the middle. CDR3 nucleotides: TGTGCCAGCAGTCGACGGGCAGACTCCTACGAGCAGTACTTC. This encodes CASSRRADSYEQYF.

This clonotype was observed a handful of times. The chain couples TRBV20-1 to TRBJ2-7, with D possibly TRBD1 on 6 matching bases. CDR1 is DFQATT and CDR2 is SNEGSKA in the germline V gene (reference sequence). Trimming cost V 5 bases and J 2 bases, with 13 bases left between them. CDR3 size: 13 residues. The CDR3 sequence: CSAPPQGPYEQYF. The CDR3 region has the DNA TGCAGTGCTCCCCCACAGGGACCCTACGAGCAGTACTTC.

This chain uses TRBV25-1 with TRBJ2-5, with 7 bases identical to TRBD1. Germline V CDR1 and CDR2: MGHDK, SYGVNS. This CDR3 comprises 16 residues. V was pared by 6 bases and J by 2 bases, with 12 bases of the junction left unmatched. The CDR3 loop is CASSEKTPGQQETQYF. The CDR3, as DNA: TGTGCCAGCAGCGAAAAAACGCCGGGACAGCAAGAGACCCAGTACTTC.

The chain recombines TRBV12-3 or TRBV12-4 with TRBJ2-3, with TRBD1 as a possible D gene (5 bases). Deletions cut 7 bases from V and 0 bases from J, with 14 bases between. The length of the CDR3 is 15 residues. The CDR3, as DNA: TGTGCCAGCATCATAAGGGGAACTAGCACAGATACGCAGTATTTT. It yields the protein CASIIRGTSTDTQYF.

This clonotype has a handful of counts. The CDR3: CASYSGIDTQYF. CDR3 in DNA: TGTGCCAGCTATAGCGGGATAGATACGCAGTATTTT. The V and J genes are TRBV6-5 and TRBJ2-3; 8 nucleotides match TRBD2. This CDR3 has 12 residues. Looked up from germline, CDR1 is MNHEY and CDR2 is SVGAGI. Losses at the gene ends were 8 bases for V and 5 bases for J; bases not matched to a gene: 3.